This TCR beta chain was found in a study of response to subunit inactivated influenza vaccine. Broader study findings: There was a suggestion from the authors that each seasonal influenza vaccination recruits few new T cells.

TCRdb passed the RT-PCR reads through MiXCR, listing each CDR3 protein once. The data contain approximately 500,000 distinct CDR3 sequences, 11% to 15% of them singletons. In the case of this clonotype: The antigen is not known.

The sequence was collected from a man in his fifties who received an inactivated influenza vaccine. Sequenced here: PBMCs from blood, sampled approximately 12 days after vaccination.

Written as DNA, the CDR3 is TGTGCCAGCAGGACCTCCGGGACAAGGAAAAATGAAAAACTGTTTTTT. Translation gives CASRTSGTRKNEKLFF. The chain uses TRBV7-9 and TRBJ1-4; a possible D gene is TRBD1 (6 bases). CDR3 length equals 16 residues. Trimming took off 6 bases at V and 5 bases at J, with 19 bases between the two ends. In germline, CDR1 is SEHNR, CDR2 FQNEAQ (reference sequence).